This TCR beta chain originates from a study of regulatory T cells in long-lasting Graves disease. This sample's time point: persistent/refractory GD, antithyroid drugs over 5 years with positive TRAb. The TCR library was prepared using RNA isolated from PBMCs. The CDR3 consists of 12 residues. V gave up 2 bases and J gave up 4 bases, with 5 bases separating them. Germline values: CDR1 KGHSH, CDR2 LQKENI. Both iRepertoire HTBI primers and Arm-PCR of CDR3 regions were used to build the TCR beta libraries. In the source study's methods: Across samples, about 56 TRBV and about 15 TRBJ segments were found. TCRdb re-derived calls from the multiplex PCR reads in MiXCR, one entry per CDR3 protein. The V and J calls were not made by the authors but by TCRdb's processing. The sample lists almost 350,000 distinct CDR3 sequences, roughly a fifth occurring once. The sample holds many counts of this clonotype. The target antigen is unknown.

Study results and limitations: Patients with persistent Graves' had lower TCR diversity than newly diagnosed patients. Preferential use of TRBV28, TRBJ1-2 and TRBJ2-5 was seen in persistent disease.

V is TRBV18 and J is TRBJ2-5; D remains unclear. Sample: peripheral blood mononuclear cells (PBMCs), taken when the disease was refractory, from a patient treated with antithyroid drugs. This receptor was obtained from a female donor with Graves disease. The CDR3 DNA reads TGTGCCAGCTCACCATCGGGAGAGACCCAGTACTTC. Its protein product is CASSPSGETQYF.